Following are 13 T cell receptor beta chains from one sample sequenced in a study of T cells in Graves' hyperthyroidism and ophthalmopathy. Authors of the study amplified TCR beta CDR3 regions from RNA transcripts. In the first-round RT-PCR of the TCR CDR3, the HTBI primer set was used. TCRdb reanalysed the multiplex PCR reads using MiXCR and keeps one entry per CDR3 protein. The table shows about 640,000 distinct CDR3 sequences, with under 25% occurring only once. What was sequenced was blood. The receptors come from a man aged 30-40 years with Graves' ophthalmopathy.

The sample holds many counts of this clonotype. The rearrangement links TRBV28 to TRBJ2-6; 10 nucleotides line up with TRBD2. CDR3 length equals 17 residues. The ends lost 6 bases at V and 1 base at J; junction bases unmatched: 6. Germline assignment: CDR1 MDHEN and CDR2 SYDVKM. As DNA, the CDR3 is TGTGCCAGCAGGCTAGCGGGAGTTACATCTGGGGCCAACGTCCTGACTTTC. Residues: CASRLAGVTSGANVLTF.

The chain has TRBV5-1 and TRBJ2-5; the D gene is possibly TRBD1 (5 bases). Germline V gives CDR1 SGHRS, CDR2 YFSETQ. The germline V and J ends were trimmed by 7 bases and 5 bases, with 21 bases remaining between them. The CDR3 has 15 residues. The CDR3, as DNA: TGCGCCAGCCGACCAACAGGTGACTCCGGGGAGACCCAGTACTTC. As protein: CASRPTGDSGETQYF.

The chain recombines TRBV19 with TRBJ2-7; D unclear. Trimming shortened V by 4 bases and J by 0 bases, and 7 bases separated the two germline ends. The length of the CDR3 is 13 residues. Germline V lookup: CDR1 LNHDA, CDR2 SQIVND (reference sequence). The CDR3 region is CASSNSFSYEQYF. Written as DNA, the CDR3 is TGTGCCAGTAGTAACTCATTCTCCTACGAGCAGTACTTC.

The chain combines TRBV10-3 with TRBJ2-3, with a possible D match to TRBD2 (5 bases). CDR3 length: 15 amino acids. From germline, CDR1 is ENHRY and CDR2 SYGVKD. V gave up 2 bases and J gave up 1 base, with 10 bases separating them. The CDR3 coding sequence is TGTGCCATCAGTGAGATAAGCGGTGGCACAGATACGCAGTATTTT. The encoded protein is CAISEISGGTDTQYF.

Remarks on this clonotype: An end of the junction does not agree with germline; a read error may underlie this. This sequence joins TRBV7-8 and TRBJ2-1; D is unclear. In germline, CDR1 is SGHVS, CDR2 FQNEAQ. The CDR3 consists of 17 residues. In nucleotides, the CDR3 is TGTGCCAGCAGCTTAGAGGGTTGGCGGAGCTCCTACAATAAGCAGTTCTTC. Its translation: CASSLEGWRSSYNKQFF. Full variable domain (missing parts from reference TRBV7-8 and TRBJ2-1): GAGVSQSPRYKVAKRGQDVALRCDPISGHVSLFWYQQALGQGPEFLTYFQNEAQLDKSGLPSDRFFAERPEGSVSTLKIQRTQQEDSAVYLCASSLEGWRSSYNKQFFGPGTRLTVL.

The rearrangement uses TRBV6-1 and TRBJ2-5; 7 nucleotides align to TRBD2. Germline CDR1 is MNHNS and CDR2 is SASEGT. The CDR3 length is 13 residues. V gave up 5 bases and J gave up 7 bases; unmatched junction bases: 7. As DNA, the CDR3 is TGTGCCAGCAGTACCCGGGGGGTCCGGACCCAGTACTTC. This gives the protein CASSTRGVRTQYF.

In its sample, this clonotype was seen a few times. The chain joins TRBV27 to TRBJ1-6, with TRBD1 matching 7 bases. Germline loops: CDR1 MNHEY, CDR2 SMNVEV (reference sequence). Trimming took 5 bases from V and 11 from J; bases not matched to a gene: 6. The CDR3 loop spans 13 amino acids. The CDR3 loop is CASSPVQGAPLHF. The CDR3 region has the DNA TGTGCCAGCAGTCCCGTTCAGGGGGCACCCCTCCACTTT.

This clonotype has just a few counts. V is TRBV18 and J is TRBJ2-2; the D is unclear. The CDR3 loop spans 16 amino acids. Germline-derived CDR1 and CDR2 are KGHSH and LQKENI. V shed 1 base and J shed 6 bases, with 15 bases lying between them. CDR3 residues: CASSPRSQQVPGELFF. The CDR3 region has the DNA TGTGCCAGCTCACCACGGTCCCAGCAAGTTCCCGGGGAGCTGTTTTTT.

This clonotype has at least ten counts. This rearrangement joins TRBV7-2 to TRBJ2-7; weak D call: TRBD1 (6 bases). Germline CDR1 SGHTA, CDR2 FQGNSA. The CDR3 runs to 14 residues. With 1 base removed from V and 7 bases from J, the gap between germline ends came to 14 bases. The CDR3 DNA reads TGTGCCAGCAGCTTAGGGGGGCAGCCGGGGGAGCAGTACTTC. Translation gives CASSLGGQPGEQYF.

The chain carries TRBV18 and TRBJ1-5; a weak D match, TRBD1 (5 bases). Germline V CDR1 and CDR2: KGHSH, LQKENI. V was trimmed by 3 bases and J by 3 bases, leaving 12 bases between them. The CDR3 has 15 residues. CDR3 amino acids: CASSPRGGHNQPQHF. The CDR3 DNA is TGTGCCAGCTCACCGAGGGGAGGACACAATCAGCCCCAGCATTTT.

This clonotype was seen more than once but under ten times. V and J are TRBV18 and TRBJ1-3; D remains ambiguous. V was cut by 3 bases and J by 0 bases, with 6 bases left in between. The CDR3 sequence is 14 residues long. CDR1 is KGHSH, CDR2 LQKENI, per germline. The CDR3 sequence: CASSPKSSGNTIYF. The DNA of the CDR3 is TGTGCCAGCTCACCCAAGAGCTCTGGAAACACCATATATTTT.

The rearrangement joins TRBV11-1 to TRBJ1-2, with D unresolved. CDR1 and CDR2 from the germline V gene are SGHAT and FQDESV (reference sequence). V lost 6 bases and J 9 bases, leaving 11 bases between the germline ends. This CDR3 contains 11 residues. This CDR3 is CASSSGSRYTF. The CDR3 bases are TGTGCCAGCAGTAGCGGCTCACGCTACACCTTC.

This clonotype was counted a single time. The V gene is TRBV6-1, the J gene TRBJ2-1; perhaps D is TRBD1 or TRBD2 (5 bases each). The CDR3 has 12 residues. V lost 6 bases and J 10 bases, leaving 13 bases between the germline ends. CDR1 and CDR2 (germline): MNHNS, SASEGT. The CDR3: CASRPRWGEQFF. CDR3 nucleotides: TGTGCCAGCAGGCCTCGGTGGGGGGAGCAGTTCTTC.